The following is a T cell receptor beta chain sequence with its context. Antigen unknown. The data are from a study of cytomegalovirus exposure and HLA in healthy donors. The PCR had 60 Vbeta and 13 Jbeta primers. The method was immunoSEQ multiplex PCR; TCRdb's version includes in-frame clones alone and lacks a portion of them. The sample consists of around 130,000 clones, 65% to 80% of them appearing once. This CDR3 is 14 amino acids long. Losses at the gene ends were 2 bases for V and 6 bases for J; bases not matched to a gene: 2. Germline loops: CDR1 MNHEY, CDR2 SVGAGI. Study-level results: By HLA locus, TCR association rates varied in a later analysis, with DRB1 showing the most and HLA-C the fewest.

Sequencing was performed on PBMCs. The chain links TRBV6-5 to TRBJ1-1; 11 bases are shared with TRBD1. The clonotype was recovered from a young man in good health and CMV-seropositive. The CDR3 loop reads CASSYGTGGAEAFF. The CDR3 DNA reads as TGTGCCAGCAGTTACGGGACAGGGGGGGCTGAAGCTTTCTTT.